This T cell receptor beta chain emerged from a study of resident and recirculating memory T cells in vitiligo. Germline loops: CDR1 GTSNPN, CDR2 SVGIG (reference sequence). V lost 0 bases to trimming and J lost 11 bases; unmatched junction nucleotides: 3. The CDR3 runs to 13 residues. Libraries were prepared by immunoSEQ multiplex PCR; TCRdb keeps only in-frame clonotypes and omits some of them. Here the sample spans some 70,000 clones, roughly nine tenths being singletons. Patients had received no treatment within the previous three months. This chain joins TRBV30 and TRBJ2-1, with 11 positions matching TRBD2. Sequencing input: blood. The sequence was obtained from a male donor with vitiligo. The DNA for the CDR3 is TGTGCCTGGAGTGTACTAGCGGGGGCCCAGCAGTTCTTC. Protein sequence: CAWSVLAGAQQFF. Supplemented by reference TRBV30 and TRBJ2-1, the full variable domain reads SQTIHQWPATLVQPVGSPLSLECTVEGTSNPNLYWYRQAAGRGLQLLFYSVGIGQISSEVPQNLSASRPQDRQFILSSKKLLLSDSGFYLCAWSVLAGAQQFFGPGTRLTVL.